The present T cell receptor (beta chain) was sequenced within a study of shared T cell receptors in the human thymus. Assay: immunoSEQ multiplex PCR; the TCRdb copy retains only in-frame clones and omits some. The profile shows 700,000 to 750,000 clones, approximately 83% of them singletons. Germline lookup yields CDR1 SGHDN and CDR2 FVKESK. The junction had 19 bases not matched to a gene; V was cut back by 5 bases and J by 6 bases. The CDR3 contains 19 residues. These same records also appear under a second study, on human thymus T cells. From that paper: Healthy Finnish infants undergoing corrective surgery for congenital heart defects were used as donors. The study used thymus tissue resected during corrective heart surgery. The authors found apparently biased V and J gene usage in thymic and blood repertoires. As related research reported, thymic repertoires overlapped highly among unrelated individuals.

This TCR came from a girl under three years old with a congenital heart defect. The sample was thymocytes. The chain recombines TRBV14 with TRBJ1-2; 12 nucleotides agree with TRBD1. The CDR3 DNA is TGTGCCAGCAGCTCAAAAGACAATCCGGGACAGGGGGCGGGGGATGGCTACACCTTC. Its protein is CASSSKDNPGQGAGDGYTF.